This T cell receptor beta chain comes out of a study of neurological immune-mediated disorders. General study results and limits: Expanded clones shared no CDR3 amino acid sequences across subjects, suggesting private repertoires in all groups. HTLV-1-associated myelopathy had the most TCR clonal expansion, while multiple sclerosis had the least, a level that fell below healthy controls.

Specified time point: longitudinal time-point 2. Libraries used 2 million unsorted PBMCs kept frozen in RNAlater. V lost 7 bases, J lost 4 bases, and 6 bases lay in between. Per the germline V gene, CDR1 is SNHLY and CDR2 is FYNNEI. The CDR3 contains 11 residues. 5'RACE with 10-nucleotide random UMIs produced the cDNA. MiXCR, run by TCRdb on the 5' RACE reads, gives a single entry per CDR3 protein. Here the sample spans about 90,000 distinct CDR3 sequences, about 13% being singletons. This clonotype was counted many times. Its target is not known. This TCR derives from a female donor with HTLV-1-associated myelopathy (HAM/TSP). Sequenced material: PBMCs. The chain links TRBV2 to TRBJ2-3, with D uncertain. CDR3 protein: CASNKADTQYF. The CDR3 nucleotides read TGTGCCAGCAATAAGGCAGATACGCAGTATTTT.